This T cell receptor (beta chain) was identified in a study of blood T cell repertoires in COVID-19. The CDR3 has 15 amino acids. The germline CDR1 and CDR2 sequences are MNHEY and SMNVEV (reference sequence). The junction had 9 bases not matched to a gene; V was cut back by 6 bases and J by 4 bases. TCRdb keeps only in-frame clones here, not all; method: immunoSEQ multiplex PCR. The data show 70,000 to 85,000 clones, 82% seen once. The chain joins TRBV27 to TRBJ2-7, with 10 nucleotides matching TRBD1. Sequences were obtained from peripheral blood. This TCR came from a human donor in a cohort sampled during active COVID-19. CDR3 sequence: CASRLSGTGVYEQYF. The CDR3 DNA is TGTGCCAGCAGACTGTCCGGGACAGGGGTTTACGAGCAGTACTTC.